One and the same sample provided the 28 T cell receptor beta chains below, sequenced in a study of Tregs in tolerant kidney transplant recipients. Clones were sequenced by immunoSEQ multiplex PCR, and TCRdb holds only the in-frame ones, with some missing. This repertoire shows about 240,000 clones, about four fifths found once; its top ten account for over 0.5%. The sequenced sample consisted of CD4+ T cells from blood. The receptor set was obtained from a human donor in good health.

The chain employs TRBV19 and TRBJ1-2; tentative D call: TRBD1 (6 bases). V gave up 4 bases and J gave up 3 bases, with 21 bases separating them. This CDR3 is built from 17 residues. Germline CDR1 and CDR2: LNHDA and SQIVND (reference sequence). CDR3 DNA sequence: TGTGCCAGTAGTACGGAGTGGGGCGACAGGAGGCACTATGGCTACACCTTC. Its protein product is CASSTEWGDRRHYGYTF.

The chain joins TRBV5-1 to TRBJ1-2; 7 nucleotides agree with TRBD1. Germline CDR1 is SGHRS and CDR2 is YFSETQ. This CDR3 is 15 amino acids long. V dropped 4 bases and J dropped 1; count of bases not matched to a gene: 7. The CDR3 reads CASSLGTVLNYGYTF. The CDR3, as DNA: TGCGCCAGCAGCCTCGGGACAGTCCTTAACTATGGCTACACCTTC.

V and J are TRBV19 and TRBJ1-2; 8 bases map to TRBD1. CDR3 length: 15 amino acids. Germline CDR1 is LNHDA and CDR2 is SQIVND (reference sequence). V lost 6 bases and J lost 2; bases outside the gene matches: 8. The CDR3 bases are TGTGCCAGTAGGCTACCGGGACAGGTGAACTATGGCTACACCTTC. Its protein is CASRLPGQVNYGYTF. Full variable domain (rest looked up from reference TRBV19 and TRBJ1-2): DGGITQSPKYLFRKEGQNVTLSCEQNLNHDAMYWYRQDPGQGLRLIYYSQIVNDFQKGDIAEGYSVSREKKESFPLTVTSAQKNPTAFYLCASRLPGQVNYGYTFGSGTRLTVV.

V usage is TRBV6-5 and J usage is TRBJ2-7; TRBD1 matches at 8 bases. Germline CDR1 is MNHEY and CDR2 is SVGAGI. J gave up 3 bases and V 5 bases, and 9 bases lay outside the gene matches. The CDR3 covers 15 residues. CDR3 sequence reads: CASSQDRVGVYEQYF. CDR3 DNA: TGTGCCAGCAGTCAGGACAGGGTGGGGGTCTACGAGCAGTACTTC.

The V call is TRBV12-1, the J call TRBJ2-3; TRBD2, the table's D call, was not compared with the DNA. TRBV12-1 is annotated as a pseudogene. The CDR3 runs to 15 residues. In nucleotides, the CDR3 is TGTGCCAGCAGCGCTAGCGGGGGGGACACAGATACGCAGTATTTT. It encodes CASSASGGDTDTQYF.

The CDR3 nucleotides are TGTGCCAGCAGCTTAGGGGACAGACGTATTTTGACCTACGAGCAGTACTTC. Its protein is CASSLGDRRILTYEQYF. The rearrangement uses TRBV13 and TRBJ2-7; the D gene is possibly TRBD1 (6 bases). Trimming pared 0 bases from V and 2 bases from J, leaving 17 bases between. This CDR3 is 17 amino acids long. Germline V gene sequence: CDR1 PRHDT, CDR2 FYEKMQ (reference sequence). Based on the CDR3 plus reference TRBV13 and TRBJ2-7, the full variable domain is AAGVIQSPRHLIKEKRETATLKCYPIPRHDTVYWYQQGPGQDPQFLISFYEKMQSDKGSIPDRFSAQQFSDYHSELNMSSLELGDSALYFCASSLGDRRILTYEQYFGPGTRLTVT.

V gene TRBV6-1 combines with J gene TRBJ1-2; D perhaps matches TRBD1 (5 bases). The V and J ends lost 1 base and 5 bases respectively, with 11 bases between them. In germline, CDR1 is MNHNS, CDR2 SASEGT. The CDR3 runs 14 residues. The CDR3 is CASSEGRGRYGYTF. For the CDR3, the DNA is TGTGCCAGCAGTGAAGGTAGGGGACGGTATGGCTACACCTTC.

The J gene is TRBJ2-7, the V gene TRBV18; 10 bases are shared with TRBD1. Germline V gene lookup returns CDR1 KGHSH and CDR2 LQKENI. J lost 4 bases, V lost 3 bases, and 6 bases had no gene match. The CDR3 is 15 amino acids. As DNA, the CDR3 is TGTGCCAGCTCACCCGCGGGACAGGGGCTTTACGAGCAGTACTTC. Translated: CASSPAGQGLYEQYF.

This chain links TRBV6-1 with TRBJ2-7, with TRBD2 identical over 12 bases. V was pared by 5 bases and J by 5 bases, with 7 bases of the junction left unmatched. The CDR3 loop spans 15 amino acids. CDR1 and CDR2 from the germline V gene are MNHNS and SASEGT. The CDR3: CASSNLAGGLHEQYF. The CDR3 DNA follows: TGTGCCAGCAGTAACCTAGCGGGAGGGCTACACGAGCAGTACTTC.

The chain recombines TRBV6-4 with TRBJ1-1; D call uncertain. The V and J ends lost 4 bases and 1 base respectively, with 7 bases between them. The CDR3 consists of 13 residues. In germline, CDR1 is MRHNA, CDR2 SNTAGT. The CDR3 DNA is TGTGCCAGCAGTGCCTCGAGGAACACTGAAGCTTTCTTT. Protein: CASSASRNTEAFF.

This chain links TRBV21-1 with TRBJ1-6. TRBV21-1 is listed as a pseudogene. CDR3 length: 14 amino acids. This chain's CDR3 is CASRGGQAISPLHF. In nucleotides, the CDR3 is TGTGCCAGCAGGGGGGGGCAGGCGATTTCACCCCTCCACTTT.

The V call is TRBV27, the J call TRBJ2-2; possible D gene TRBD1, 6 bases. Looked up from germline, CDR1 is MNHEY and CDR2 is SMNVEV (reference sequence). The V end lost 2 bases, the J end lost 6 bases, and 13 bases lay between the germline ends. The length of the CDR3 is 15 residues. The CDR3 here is CASSLGQGLPGELFF. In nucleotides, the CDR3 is TGTGCCAGCAGTTTAGGGCAGGGGCTCCCCGGGGAGCTGTTTTTT.

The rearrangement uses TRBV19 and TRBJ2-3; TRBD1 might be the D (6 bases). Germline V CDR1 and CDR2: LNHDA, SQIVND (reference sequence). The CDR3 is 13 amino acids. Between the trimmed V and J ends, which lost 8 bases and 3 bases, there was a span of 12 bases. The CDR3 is CASHVTGTDTQYF. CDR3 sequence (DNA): TGTGCCAGTCACGTAACAGGGACAGATACGCAGTATTTT.

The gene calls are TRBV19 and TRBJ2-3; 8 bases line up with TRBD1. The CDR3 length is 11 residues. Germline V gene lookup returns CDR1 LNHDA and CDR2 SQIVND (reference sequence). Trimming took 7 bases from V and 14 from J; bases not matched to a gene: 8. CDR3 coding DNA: TGTGCCAGTATTTCCGGGACAGGATCGTATTTT. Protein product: CASISGTGSYF.

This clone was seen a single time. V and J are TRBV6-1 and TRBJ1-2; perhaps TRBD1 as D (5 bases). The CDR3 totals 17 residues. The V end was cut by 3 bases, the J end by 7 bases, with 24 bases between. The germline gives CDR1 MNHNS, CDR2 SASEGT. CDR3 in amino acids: CASSDPRGWGIVGGYTF. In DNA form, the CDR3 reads TGTGCCAGCAGTGACCCCCGCGGGTGGGGGATTGTGGGTGGCTACACCTTC.

CDR3 in amino acids: CAWSVLRRKGENEGEAFF. The CDR3 coding sequence is TGTGCCTGGAGTGTACTTAGAAGGAAGGGAGAGAATGAGGGTGAAGCTTTCTTT. This chain connects TRBV30 to TRBJ1-1; D call uncertain. The length of the CDR3 is 18 residues. Trimming cost V 0 bases and J 7 bases, with 27 bases left between them. Looked up from germline, CDR1 is GTSNPN and CDR2 is SVGIG (reference sequence).

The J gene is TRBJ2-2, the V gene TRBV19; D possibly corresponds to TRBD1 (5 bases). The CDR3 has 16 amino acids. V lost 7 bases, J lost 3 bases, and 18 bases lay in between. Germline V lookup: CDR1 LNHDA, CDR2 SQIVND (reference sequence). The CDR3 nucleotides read TGTGCCAGTACCTTAACTGGGGCAGGAGACACCGGGGAGCTGTTTTTT. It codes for CASTLTGAGDTGELFF.

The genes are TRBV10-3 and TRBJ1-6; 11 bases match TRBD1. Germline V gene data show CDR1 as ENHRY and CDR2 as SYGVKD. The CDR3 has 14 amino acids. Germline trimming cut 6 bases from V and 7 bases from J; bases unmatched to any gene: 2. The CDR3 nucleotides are TGTGCCATCAGGGGGACAGGGGGAAATTCACCCCTCCACTTT. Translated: CAIRGTGGNSPLHF.

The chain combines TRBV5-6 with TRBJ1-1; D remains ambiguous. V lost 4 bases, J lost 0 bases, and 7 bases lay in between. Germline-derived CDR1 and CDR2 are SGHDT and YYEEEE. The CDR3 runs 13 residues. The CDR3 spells CASSPRLNTEAFF. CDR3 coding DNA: TGTGCCAGCAGCCCCCGTCTGAACACTGAAGCTTTCTTT.

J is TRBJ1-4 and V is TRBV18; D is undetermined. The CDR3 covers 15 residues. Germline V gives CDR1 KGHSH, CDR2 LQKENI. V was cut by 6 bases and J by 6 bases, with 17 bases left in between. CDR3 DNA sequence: TGTGCCAGCTCTCCGGCAGGCCGGGTGGATGAAAAACTGTTTTTT. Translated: CASSPAGRVDEKLFF.

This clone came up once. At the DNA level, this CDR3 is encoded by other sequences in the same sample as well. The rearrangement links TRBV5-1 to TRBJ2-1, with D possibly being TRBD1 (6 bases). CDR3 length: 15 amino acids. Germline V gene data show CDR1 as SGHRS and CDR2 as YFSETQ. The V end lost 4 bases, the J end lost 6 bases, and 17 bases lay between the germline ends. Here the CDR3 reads CASSLDWETGNEQFF. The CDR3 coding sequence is TGCGCCAGCAGCCTGGACTGGGAGACAGGCAATGAGCAGTTCTTC.

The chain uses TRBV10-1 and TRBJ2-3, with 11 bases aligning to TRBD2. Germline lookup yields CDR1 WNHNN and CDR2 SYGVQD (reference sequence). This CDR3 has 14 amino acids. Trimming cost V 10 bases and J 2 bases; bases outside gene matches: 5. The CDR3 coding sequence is TGCGCCACTCCGACTAGCGGGGACACAGATACGCAGTATTTT. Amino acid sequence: CATPTSGDTDTQYF.

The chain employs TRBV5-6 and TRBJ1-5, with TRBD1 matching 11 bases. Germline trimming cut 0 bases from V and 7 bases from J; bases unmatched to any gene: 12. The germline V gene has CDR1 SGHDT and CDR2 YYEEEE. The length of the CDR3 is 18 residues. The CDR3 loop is CASSLVPPGQGAGQPQHF. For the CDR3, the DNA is TGTGCCAGCAGCTTGGTCCCCCCCGGACAGGGGGCAGGGCAGCCCCAGCATTTT.

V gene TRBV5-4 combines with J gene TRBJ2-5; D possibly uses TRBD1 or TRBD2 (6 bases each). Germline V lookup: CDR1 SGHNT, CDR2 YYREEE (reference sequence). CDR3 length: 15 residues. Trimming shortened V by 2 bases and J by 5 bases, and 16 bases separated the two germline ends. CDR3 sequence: CASSFWGATRETQYF. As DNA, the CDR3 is TGTGCCAGCAGCTTCTGGGGGGCTACTCGGGAGACCCAGTACTTC. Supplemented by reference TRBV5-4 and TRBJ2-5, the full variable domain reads ETGVTQSPTHLIKTRGQQVTLRCSSQSGHNTVSWYQQALGQGPQFIFQYYREEENGRGNFPPRFSGLQFPNYSSELNVNALELDDSALYLCASSFWGATRETQYFGPGTRLLVL.

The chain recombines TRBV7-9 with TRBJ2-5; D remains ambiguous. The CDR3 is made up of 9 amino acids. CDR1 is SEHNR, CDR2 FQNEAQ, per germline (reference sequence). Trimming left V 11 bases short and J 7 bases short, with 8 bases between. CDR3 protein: CAVSGTQYF. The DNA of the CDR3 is TGTGCCGTCTCTGGGACCCAGTACTTC.

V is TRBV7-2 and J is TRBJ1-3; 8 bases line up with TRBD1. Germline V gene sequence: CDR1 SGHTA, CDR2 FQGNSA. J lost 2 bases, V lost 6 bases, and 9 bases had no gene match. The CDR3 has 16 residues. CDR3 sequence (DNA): TGTGCCAGCAGTAAATACAGGGGGTCGGCTGGAAACACCATATATTTT. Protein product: CASSKYRGSAGNTIYF. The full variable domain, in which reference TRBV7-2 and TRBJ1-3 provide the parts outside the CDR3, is GAGVSQSPSNKVTEKGKDVELRCDPISGHTALYWYRQSLGQGLEFLIYFQGNSAPDKSGLPSDRFSAERTGGSVSTLTIQRTQQEDSAVYLCASSKYRGSAGNTIYFGEGSWLTVV.

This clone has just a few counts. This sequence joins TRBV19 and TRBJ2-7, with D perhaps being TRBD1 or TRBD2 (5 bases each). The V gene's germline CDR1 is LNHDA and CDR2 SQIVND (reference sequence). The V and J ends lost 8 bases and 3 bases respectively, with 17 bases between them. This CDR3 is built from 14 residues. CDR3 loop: CASGTGTARYEQYF. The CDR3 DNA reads TGTGCCAGTGGGACCGGGACGGCCCGCTACGAGCAGTACTTC.

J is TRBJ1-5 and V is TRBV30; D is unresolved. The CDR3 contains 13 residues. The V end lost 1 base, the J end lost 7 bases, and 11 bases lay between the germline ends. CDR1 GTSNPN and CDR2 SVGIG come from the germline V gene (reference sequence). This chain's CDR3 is CAWSALSGQPQHF. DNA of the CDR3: TGTGCCTGGAGTGCGCTTAGTGGGCAGCCCCAGCATTTT.